The next 22 T cell receptor beta chains were all read from a single sample in a study of T cells in Graves' hyperthyroidism and ophthalmopathy. There were TCR beta CDR3 regions amplified from RNA transcripts. Using the HTBI primer set, a first-round RT-PCR was run on the TCR CDR3. TCRdb recomputed calls from the multiplex PCR reads with MiXCR, one row per CDR3 protein. The sample shows hundreds of thousands of distinct CDR3 sequences, approximately 36% of them seen only once. Sequencing input: blood. The source of these receptors is a middle-aged woman with Graves' hyperthyroidism.

The genes are TRBV20-1 and TRBJ1-2, with D possibly being TRBD1 (5 bases). The V and J ends lost 5 bases and 0 bases respectively, with 28 bases between them. The CDR3 runs 19 residues. Germline values: CDR1 DFQATT, CDR2 SNEGSKA (reference sequence). This CDR3 is CSAPAGTQPWMEANYGYTF. The CDR3 nucleotides read TGCAGTGCTCCTGCCGGGACTCAACCTTGGATGGAAGCTAACTATGGCTACACCTTC.

The chain couples TRBV4-3 to TRBJ1-6; TRBD1 aligns across 11 bases. Germline loops: CDR1 LGHNA, CDR2 YSLEER. V lost 4 bases to trimming and J lost 7 bases; unmatched junction nucleotides: 6. The CDR3 is 16 residues long. The CDR3 sequence is CASSRQWDRGNSPLHF. The CDR3 nucleotides are TGCGCCAGCAGCCGTCAATGGGACAGGGGGAATTCACCCCTCCACTTT.

The chain links TRBV5-1 to TRBJ1-4; 10 nucleotides agree with TRBD1. V lost 3 bases to trimming and J lost 4 bases; unmatched junction nucleotides: 12. Germline CDR1 is SGHRS and CDR2 is YFSETQ. The CDR3 is 18 residues long. The DNA for the CDR3 is TGCGCCAGCAGCTCGGGACAGGGGATGGCCCAGGGTAATGAAAAACTGTTTTTT. It codes for CASSSGQGMAQGNEKLFF.

This clonotype was recorded a few times. The genes are TRBV19 and TRBJ1-4; tentative D call: TRBD1 (6 bases). There are 16 residues in the CDR3. Trimming pared 10 bases from V and 7 bases from J, leaving 25 bases between. Looked up from germline, CDR1 is LNHDA and CDR2 is SQIVND (reference sequence). The CDR3 loop is CATRGYIGTFGEKLFF. The CDR3 DNA follows: TGTGCCACTAGGGGCTATATAGGGACATTTGGTGAAAAACTGTTTTTT.

This clonotype occurred many times. This chain links TRBV12-3 or TRBV12-4 with TRBJ1-2; D is unclear. There are 13 residues in the CDR3. V lost 3 bases, J lost 7 bases, and 12 bases lay in between. The CDR3 region has the DNA TGTGCCAGCAGTTTGGATAGAAAGAGTGGCTACACCTTC. Protein sequence: CASSLDRKSGYTF.

This clonotype was recorded at least ten times. The chain combines TRBV10-3 with TRBJ1-6; unclear D gene. This CDR3 contains 15 residues. Germline assignment: CDR1 ENHRY and CDR2 SYGVKD. V lost 4 bases and J 6 bases, leaving 13 bases between the germline ends. In nucleotides, the CDR3 is TGTGCCATCAGTGCCGTGGTAGGCGGTAATTCACCCCTCCACTTT. This sequence encodes CAISAVVGGNSPLHF.

Comment on this clonotype: A much larger clone differs by one base, so this may be a read error. The chain has TRBV20-1 and TRBJ2-5, with a weak D call TRBD2 (5 bases). In germline, CDR1 is DFQATT, CDR2 SNEGSKA (reference sequence). The CDR3 is 14 residues long. Trimming took off 7 bases at V and 4 bases at J, with 19 bases between the two ends. The CDR3 DNA reads as TGCAGTGTAAAGTTCGGAGGTGGAACAGAGACCCAGTACTTC. This translates into CSVKFGGGTETQYF.

The V call is TRBV7-9, the J call TRBJ2-7; D is possibly TRBD1 or TRBD2 (5 bases each). This CDR3 comprises 14 residues. Germline-derived CDR1 and CDR2 are SEHNR and FQNEAQ (reference sequence). V was cut by 6 bases and J by 3 bases, with 15 bases left in between. CDR3 bases: TGTGCCAGCAGTGTTACGGGACGGAACTACGAGCAGTACTTC. Its protein is CASSVTGRNYEQYF. Filled out from reference TRBV7-9 and TRBJ2-7, the complete variable domain reads DTGVSQNPRHKITKRGQNVTFRCDPISEHNRLYWYRQTLGQGPEFLTYFQNEAQLEKSRLLSDRFSAERPKGSFSTLEIQRTEQGDSAMYLCASSVTGRNYEQYFGPGTRLTVT.

This chain joins TRBV6-5 and TRBJ1-3; D possibly corresponds to TRBD1 (6 bases). This CDR3 spans 16 amino acids. The germline V gene encodes CDR1 MNHEY and CDR2 SVGAGI. Trimming shortened V by 7 bases and J by 0 bases, and 16 bases separated the two germline ends. The CDR3 region has the DNA TGTGCCAGCACCATTGAAGGGGGGAGCTCTGGAAACACCATATATTTT. Its translation is CASTIEGGSSGNTIYF.

This clonotype was counted at least ten times. The V and J genes are TRBV4-3 and TRBJ2-5, with D possibly matching TRBD1 (5 bases). The CDR3 runs 14 residues. Trimming shortened V by 1 base and J by 5 bases, and 11 bases separated the two germline ends. CDR1 and CDR2 (germline): LGHNA, YSLEER. CDR3 amino acids: CASSQGVGAETQYF. The DNA for the CDR3 is TGCGCCAGCAGCCAAGGAGTAGGGGCGGAGACCCAGTACTTC.

Ten or more counts support this clonotype. This chain joins TRBV2 and TRBJ1-2; tentative D call: TRBD1 (5 bases). V lost 7 bases and J 8 bases, leaving 23 bases between the germline ends. Germline V gene lookup returns CDR1 SNHLY and CDR2 FYNNEI. The CDR3 extends over 15 amino acids. The CDR3 is CASTALEGKRGGYTF. The CDR3 DNA follows: TGTGCCAGCACCGCCCTGGAGGGTAAGAGGGGCGGCTACACCTTC.

The chain joins TRBV5-4 to TRBJ2-7, with 12 bases aligning to TRBD1. The CDR3 is 17 amino acids. Germline assignment: CDR1 SGHNT and CDR2 YYREEE (reference sequence). J was trimmed by 3 bases and V by 0 bases; bases with no gene match: 7. The CDR3 DNA follows: TGTGCCAGCAGCTTGGAAGGGACAGGGGGCGCGGTCTACGAGCAGTACTTC. Protein sequence: CASSLEGTGGAVYEQYF.

About this clonotype: A read error is possible here, since a much larger clone lies one base away. The chain combines TRBV10-3 with TRBJ1-6; D is possibly TRBD1 (5 bases). Germline V gene lookup returns CDR1 ENHRY and CDR2 SYGVKD. CDR3 size: 14 residues. CDR3 sequence reads: CASSYEGPRSPLHF. The CDR3, as DNA: TGTGCCAGCAGTTACGAGGGGCCGCGGTCACCCCTCCACTTT.

This sequence joins TRBV9 and TRBJ1-1; 8 nucleotides line up with TRBD1. V dropped 4 bases and J dropped 6; count of bases not matched to a gene: 11. The CDR3 runs 15 residues. Germline V lookup: CDR1 SGDLS, CDR2 YYNGEE. The CDR3 DNA reads as TGTGCCAGCAGCTTAGGACAGGGAAGTTCCGCTGAAGCTTTCTTT. Encoded protein: CASSLGQGSSAEAFF.

On this clonotype: It may be a read error: a sequence one base away is much more abundant. The gene calls are TRBV7-6 and TRBJ2-7, with 9 bases that match TRBD2. The CDR3 length is 14 residues. CDR1 and CDR2 from the germline V gene are SGHVS and FNYEAQ. In DNA, the CDR3 is TGTGCCAGCAGACAGACTAGCGGCGGTTACGAGCAGCACTTC. Amino acids: CASRQTSGGYEQHF.

To note about this clonotype: A much larger clonotype is one base distant, so this may be a read error. The chain joins TRBV20-1 to TRBJ2-7; TRBD1 matches at 11 bases. Trimming took 5 bases from V and 1 from J; bases not matched to a gene: 7. Germline V gene data show CDR1 as DFQATT and CDR2 as SNEGSKA (reference sequence). CDR3 length: 15 residues. The CDR3 DNA is TGCAGTGCTGGCCTAGGGACAGGGGGATCCTACGAGCAGTACTTC. It encodes CSAGLGTGGSYEQYF.

This clonotype has ten or more counts. The chain has TRBV2 and TRBJ1-2, with unresolved D. Trimming pared 8 bases from V and 4 bases from J, leaving 14 bases between. CDR1 and CDR2 from the germline V gene are SNHLY and FYNNEI. The CDR3 is 13 residues long. The CDR3 is CASAKEDTYGYTF. In DNA, the CDR3 is TGTGCCAGCGCCAAGGAAGATACCTATGGCTACACCTTC. Variable domain in full (rest from reference TRBV2 and TRBJ1-2): EPEVTQTPSHQVTQMGQEVILRCVPISNHLYFYWYRQILGQKVEFLVSFYNNEISEKSEIFDDQFSVERPDGSNFTLKIRSTKLEDSAMYFCASAKEDTYGYTFGSGTRLTVV.

The V and J genes are TRBV12-3 or TRBV12-4 and TRBJ1-2, with TRBD1 matching over 12 bases. The V segment lost 8 bases and the J segment 4 bases; nucleotides outside the gene matches: 5. The CDR3 has 14 residues. The CDR3 nucleotides read TGTGCCAGCGGGACAGGGGGCGAGGTCTATGGCTACACCTTC. Its translation is CASGTGGEVYGYTF.

In this sample, this clonotype turned up many times. This chain uses TRBV6-5 with TRBJ1-2; maybe TRBD1 (5 bases). Per germline, CDR1 MNHEY and CDR2 SVGAGI. The CDR3 runs 15 residues. V was trimmed by 8 bases and J by 0 bases, leaving 16 bases between them. The CDR3 protein is CASQRFGGANYGYTF. Here the CDR3 DNA reads TGTGCCAGCCAGCGGTTCGGGGGGGCTAACTATGGCTACACCTTC.

This clonotype has at least ten counts. The V call is TRBV7-8, the J call TRBJ1-3, with 7 bases aligning to TRBD1. CDR1 is SGHVS and CDR2 is FQNEAQ in the germline V gene. This CDR3 has 13 residues. V lost 6 bases, J lost 7 bases, and 6 bases stayed unmatched. The DNA for the CDR3 is TGTGCCAGCAGACCCGACAGGGTGAACACCATATATTTT. Translating it yields CASRPDRVNTIYF.

Here the CDR3 reads CASSIQGTRIYSNQPQHF. The CDR3 DNA follows: TGTGCCAGTAGTATACAAGGGACAAGGATCTATAGCAATCAGCCCCAGCATTTT. V gene TRBV19 combines with J gene TRBJ1-5, with D possibly being TRBD1 (6 bases). V was trimmed by 2 bases and J by 0 bases, leaving 17 bases between them. The CDR3 sequence is 18 residues long. CDR1 is LNHDA and CDR2 is SQIVND in the germline V gene (reference sequence).

This clonotype was found a few times. This chain joins TRBV20-1 and TRBJ1-5; D unresolved. There are 13 residues in the CDR3. Looked up from germline, CDR1 is DFQATT and CDR2 is SNEGSKA (reference sequence). The V end lost 0 bases, the J end lost 5 bases, and 8 bases lay between the germline ends. The CDR3 nucleotides are TGCAGTGCTAGAGATTGGGGTTATCAGCCCCAGCATTTT. It translates to CSARDWGYQPQHF.